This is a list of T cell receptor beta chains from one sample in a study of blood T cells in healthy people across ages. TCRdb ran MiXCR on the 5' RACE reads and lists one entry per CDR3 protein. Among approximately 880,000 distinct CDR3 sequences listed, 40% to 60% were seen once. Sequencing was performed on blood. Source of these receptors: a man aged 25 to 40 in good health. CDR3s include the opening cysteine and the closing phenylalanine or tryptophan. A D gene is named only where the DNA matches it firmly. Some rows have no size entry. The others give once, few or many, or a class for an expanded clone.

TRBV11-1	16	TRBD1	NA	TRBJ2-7	CASSFQTGTGAYEQYF	TGTGCCAGCAGCTTCCAAACCGGGACAGGGGCGTACGAGCAGTACTTC
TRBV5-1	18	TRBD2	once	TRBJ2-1	CASSLIIIGGGAYNEQFF	TGCGCCAGCAGCTTGATAATAATTGGCGGGGGGGCCTACAATGAGCAGTTCTTC
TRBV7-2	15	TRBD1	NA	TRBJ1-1	CASSTGQGAHTEAFF	TGTGCCAGTAGCACAGGACAGGGGGCGCACACTGAAGCTTTCTTT
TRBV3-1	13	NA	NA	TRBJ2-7	CASSQFSSFEQYF	TGTGCCAGCAGCCAATTTTCCAGTTTCGAGCAGTACTTC
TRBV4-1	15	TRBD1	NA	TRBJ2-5	CASSHVTGGGETQYF	TGCGCCAGCAGCCACGTAACAGGGGGCGGCGAGACCCAGTACTTC
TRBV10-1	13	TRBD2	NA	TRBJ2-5	CASSSGSAETQYF	TGCGCCAGCTCCAGCGGGAGTGCAGAGACCCAGTACTTC
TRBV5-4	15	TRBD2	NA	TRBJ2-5	CASGHGGISQETQYF	TGTGCCAGCGGCCACGGGGGGATCTCACAAGAGACCCAGTACTTC
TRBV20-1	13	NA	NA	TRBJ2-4	CSARTPAKNIQYF	TGCAGTGCTAGAACTCCAGCCAAAAACATTCAGTACTTC
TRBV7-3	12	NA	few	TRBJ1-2	CASSRGGDGYTF	TGTGCCAGCAGCAGGGGAGGGGATGGCTACACCTTC
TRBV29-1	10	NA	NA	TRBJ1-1	CSVVIKRAFF	TGCAGCGTTGTTATCAAGCGGGCTTTCTTT
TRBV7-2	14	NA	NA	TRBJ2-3	CASSLRPSTDTQYF	TGTGCCAGCAGCTTAAGGCCATCCACAGATACGCAGTATTTT
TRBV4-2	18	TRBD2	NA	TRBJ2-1	CASSQGLSGLAGGNEQFF	TGTGCCAGCAGCCAGGGCCTTTCCGGACTAGCGGGGGGCAATGAGCAGTTCTTC
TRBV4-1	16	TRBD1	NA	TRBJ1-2	CASSQETQGQGYGYTF	TGCGCCAGCAGCCAAGAAACTCAAGGACAGGGGTATGGCTACACCTTC
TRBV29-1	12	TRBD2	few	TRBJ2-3	CSGGGKVDTQYF	TGCAGCGGGGGGGGAAAGGTTGATACGCAGTATTTT